Presented here are 4 T cell receptor beta chains from one specimen sequenced in a study of cytomegalovirus exposure and HLA in healthy donors. Primers included in the PCR were 60 Vbeta and 13 Jbeta primers. Produced via immunoSEQ multiplex PCR; TCRdb's table is partial and in-frame only. The sample has some 130,000 clones, around 80% seen once; the top ten hold about 7%. Sequenced: PBMCs. These receptors were collected from a man aged 40-49 years in good health and CMV-seropositive.

The chain joins TRBV28 to TRBJ2-7, with TRBD2 matching 7 bases. The CDR3 spans 16 residues. Per the germline V gene, CDR1 is MDHEN and CDR2 is SYDVKM. The trim removed 5 bases at V and 4 bases at J, leaving 14 bases unmatched. CDR3 nucleotide sequence: TGTGCCAGCAGTCTACCGTGGGGGGAGGGCCGATACGAGCAGTACTTC. As protein: CASSLPWGEGRYEQYF.

This chain connects TRBV7-9 to TRBJ2-7; TRBD2 agrees at 7 bases. CDR3 length: 17 amino acids. Per germline, CDR1 SEHNR and CDR2 FQNEAQ (reference sequence). The V gene end was trimmed by 5 bases and the J gene end by 0 bases; junction bases not matched to a gene: 13. CDR3 bases: TGTGCCAGCAGCGACCCGAAAGAGGGAGGGAGCTCCTACGAGCAGTACTTC. Protein product: CASSDPKEGGSSYEQYF.

J is TRBJ1-4 and V is TRBV28; no clear D gene. Trimming took off 1 base at V and 3 bases at J, with 3 bases between the two ends. The CDR3 is 13 amino acids. Germline assignment: CDR1 MDHEN and CDR2 SYDVKM. The CDR3 is CASSLSANEKLFF. Here the CDR3 DNA reads TGTGCCAGCAGTTTATCAGCTAATGAAAAACTGTTTTTT.

The genes are TRBV18 and TRBJ1-1; 8 bases map to TRBD1. This CDR3 region has 14 residues. The ends lost 5 bases at V and 5 bases at J; junction bases unmatched: 7. The V gene's germline CDR1 is KGHSH and CDR2 LQKENI. The CDR3 DNA reads TGTGCCAGCTCAGCCTGGACAGGGTGGACTGAAGCTTTCTTT. Protein product: CASSAWTGWTEAFF.